The entry below gives a single TCR beta chain sequence along with its context. The specificity of this receptor is unknown. Nothing much larger sits one base from this clone, and base qualities are not available. Interpreted using the paper, the time point label stands for: about 28 days (+/-7) after the second vaccine dose. Because spike-specific TCR depth and breadth did not differ between the two schedules, AZD1222 recipients who got a second dose at roughly 4 weeks were pooled with those who got a second dose at roughly 12 weeks. Samples from vaccinated people were obtained from the UK trials COV001 and COV002, which included a single-blind randomized controlled phase 2/3 trial of AZD1222 (ChAdOx1 nCoV-19) in healthy adults. For TCRbeta chain sequencing, PBMC samples were collected from trial participants at day 0 and at day 28 after the second dose. This sample was included in a study of T cell responses to AZD1222 COVID-19 vaccine (dated by TCRdb to about 2021). About the study as a whole: A total of approximately 240 trial participants underwent TCR sequencing, of whom approximately 200 had received two doses of AZD1222 and 26 had received two doses of the MenACWY control vaccine. Trial participants were enrolled into age subgroups of 18-55, 56-69 and 70-plus years, which contained about 150, 27 and 61 TCR-sequenced participants, respectively.

The CDR3 regions of human TCRbeta chains were analyzed by immunosequencing. In the original analysis: Repertoire TCRs were checked for matches against a reference library of SARS-CoV-2-specific TCRs that had been generated using the MIRA antigen-specificity platform. Breadth was defined as the fraction of unique TCRs that were SARS-CoV-2-associated, and depth was defined as the fraction of total T cells that were SARS-CoV-2-associated. Each spike-specific TCR was assigned to its reactive spike region and to a CD4 or CD8 class using the MIRA data. Log10-transformed breadth and depth values were compared by one-way ANOVA with Sidak's multiple comparisons tests. TCRdb holds this immuneACCESS table with in-frame rearrangements only. Some clones are missing; in checked studies, unresolved V genes explain under half, and the rest has no known cause. Clone size and the V and J calls come from that table; the DNA yielded D and trimming. This sample comprises about 110,000 clones, about 90% of them detected only once. Jointly, the top ten make up around 7.6% of the sample.

The paper as a whole reports these results and caveats: Reportedly, close to half of the unique spike-specific TCRs recognized epitopes lying outside the regions that are mutated in the B.1.351 and B.1.1.7 variants. After two AZD1222 doses, spike-specific TCR breadth and depth were significantly higher than at day 0 and than in MenACWY recipients. Only 5 to 7 AZD1222 recipients were SARS-CoV-2 seropositive at baseline, limiting conclusions about previously exposed vaccinees. No day 14 peak-response samples were available, so repertoires were characterized only after the peak T cell response. The 56-69-year group was small, and its depth increase did not reach significance, likely because of low power. The whole spike protein was spanned by vaccine-associated CD4 TCRs, and dominant responses were seen in regions 160-218 and 743-854. Most participants were white British and females outnumbered males, and the authors suggested that clonal diversity may have been underestimated.

For CDR1 and CDR2, the germline V gene lists MDHEN and SYDVKM. V and J lose 5 bases and 3 bases, and a span of 14 bases separates them. Taken from cysteine to phenylalanine, the CDR3 has 14 residues. Of all the DNA, just the CDR3 is kept, 42 bases in frame from base 1. The material was peripheral blood, obtained 28 days after the second AZD1222 dose. The sequence joins TRBV28 to TRBJ2-7, with TRBD2 perhaps the D gene, on 5 matching bases. The TCR originated in an adult who received the AZD1222 COVID-19 vaccine. This receptor has the CDR3 CASSNGESVYEQYF. The DNA sequence is TGTGCCAGCAGTAACGGGGAGTCTGTCTACGAGCAGTACTTC.